This section outlines one TCR beta chain sequence together with its context. These data belong to a study of blood T cell repertoires in COVID-19. Original analysis: Counts of nucleated cells, estimated from reference gene primer amplification, were obtained. Libraries were prepared by immunoSEQ multiplex PCR; TCRdb keeps only in-frame clonotypes and omits some of them. V, J and clone size were drawn from that table, and D and trimming were deduced from the DNA. The table includes tens of thousands of clones, around 90% detected once. The CDR3 runs to 15 residues. Germline CDR1 and CDR2: SEHNR and FQNEAQ (reference sequence). Trimming took off 4 bases at V and 1 base at J, with 13 bases between the two ends.

This clonotype originated in a human donor with active COVID-19. The donor label of this sample is uncertain. The genes are TRBV7-9 and TRBJ2-5; weak D call: TRBD1 (6 bases). Sample: peripheral blood. The CDR3 protein is CASSWGQKIQETQYF. Written as DNA, the CDR3 is TGTGCCAGCAGCTGGGGACAAAAGATCCAAGAGACCCAGTACTTC.